This TCR beta chain was obtained from a study of T cell responses to AZD1222 COVID-19 vaccine. Study context: Combined were second doses at about 4 or about 12 weeks. General study points: When two AZD1222 doses had been given, Spike-specific TCR breadth and depth rose. Most donors were white British, females outnumbered males, and clonal diversity was possibly underestimated.

The trim removed 4 bases at V and 0 bases at J, leaving 15 bases unmatched. The CDR3 sequence is 20 residues long. Germline-derived CDR1 and CDR2 are WNHNN and SYGVQD (reference sequence). A word on this clone: Its antigen is unknown.

The table came from immunoSEQ multiplex PCR; TCRdb's copy has only in-frame clones and leaves some out. The data contain 200,000 or so clones, 80% to 90% of them singletons. The V call is TRBV10-1, the J call TRBJ1-5; the match to TRBD1 covers 10 bases. The receptor's source is an adult in good health. Sequenced here: peripheral blood, sampled on day 0 of AZD1222 vaccination. The CDR3 protein is CASSGELRDRGPHSNQPQHF. CDR3 nucleotides: TGCGCCAGCAGTGGCGAGCTCCGGGACAGGGGACCCCATAGCAATCAGCCCCAGCATTTT.